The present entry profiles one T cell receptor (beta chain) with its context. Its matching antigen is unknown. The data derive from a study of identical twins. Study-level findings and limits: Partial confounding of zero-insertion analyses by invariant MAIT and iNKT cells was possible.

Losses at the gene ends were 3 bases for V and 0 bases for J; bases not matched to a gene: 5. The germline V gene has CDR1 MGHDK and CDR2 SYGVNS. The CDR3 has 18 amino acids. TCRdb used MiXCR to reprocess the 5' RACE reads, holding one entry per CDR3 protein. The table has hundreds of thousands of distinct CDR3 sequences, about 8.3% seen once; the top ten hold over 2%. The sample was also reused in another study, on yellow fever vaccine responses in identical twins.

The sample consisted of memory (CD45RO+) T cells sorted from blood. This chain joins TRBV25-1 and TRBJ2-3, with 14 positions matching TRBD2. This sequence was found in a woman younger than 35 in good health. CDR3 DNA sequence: TGTGCCAGCAGTGAGGGGACTAGCGGGGGCCGAAGCACAGATACGCAGTATTTT. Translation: CASSEGTSGGRSTDTQYF.